Listed here are 7 T cell receptor beta chains from one sample, sequenced in a study of blood T cell repertoires in COVID-19. Generated by immunoSEQ multiplex PCR, the TCRdb table keeps only in-frame clones and is missing some. The table lists approximately 190,000 clones, roughly 81% of them singletons, with 4.5% to 6% in the top ten. The sequenced material came from peripheral blood. These receptors were obtained from a woman aged 70 to 79 with active or convalescent COVID-19.

The genes are TRBV4-1 and TRBJ1-1; tentative D call: TRBD1 (6 bases). Germline V lookup: CDR1 MGHRA, CDR2 YSYEKL. The CDR3 is made up of 15 amino acids. Trimming left V 1 base short and J 1 base short, with 10 bases between. The CDR3 DNA reads as TGCGCCAGCAGCCAAGCAGGGGACCCGAACACTGAAGCTTTCTTT. It yields the protein CASSQAGDPNTEAFF.

The rearrangement joins TRBV12-3 or TRBV12-4 to TRBJ2-7; the D is unclear. V lost 3 bases, J lost 6 bases, and 12 bases lay in between. The CDR3 loop spans 13 amino acids. CDR3 sequence: CASSFALPSEQYF. The CDR3 region has the DNA TGTGCCAGCAGTTTTGCCCTTCCTAGCGAGCAGTACTTC.

The chain combines TRBV3-1 (or the pseudogene TRBV3-2) with TRBJ2-1; TRBD2 is a possible D gene (6 bases). CDR1 and CDR2 from the germline V gene are LGHDT and YNNKEL (reference sequence). This CDR3 has 16 residues. V gave up 7 bases and J gave up 4 bases, with 20 bases separating them. CDR3 loop: CASTQPPGLEYNEQFF. The CDR3, as DNA: TGTGCCAGCACTCAACCTCCGGGACTGGAATACAATGAGCAGTTCTTC.

The gene calls are TRBV18 and TRBJ1-1; 9 bases are a match to TRBD1. CDR3 length: 15 residues. Germline loops: CDR1 KGHSH, CDR2 LQKENI. The V and J ends lost 4 bases and 1 base, in that order; junction bases with no gene match: 4. CDR3 sequence reads: CASSLTGQGNTEAFF. CDR3 sequence (DNA): TGTGCCAGCTCACTCACGGGACAGGGGAACACTGAAGCTTTCTTT.

This chain uses TRBV9 with TRBJ2-7; D is possibly TRBD2 (6 bases). Germline values: CDR1 SGDLS, CDR2 YYNGEE. CDR3 length equals 14 residues. The V end was cut by 0 bases, the J end by 5 bases, with 12 bases between. The CDR3 is CASSVGGREDEQYF. The CDR3, as DNA: TGTGCCAGCAGCGTAGGGGGCAGGGAGGACGAGCAGTACTTC.

The rearrangement uses TRBV12-5 and TRBJ1-1; maybe TRBD1 (6 bases). This CDR3 has 13 amino acids. With 3 bases removed from V and 4 bases from J, the gap between germline ends came to 9 bases. Looked up from germline, CDR1 is LGHNT and CDR2 is FRNRAP. CDR3 region: CASGLGGFTEAFF. In DNA, the CDR3 is TGTGCTAGTGGTTTAGGGGGTTTCACTGAAGCTTTCTTT.

The rearrangement joins TRBV5-1 to TRBJ2-7; D is perhaps TRBD1 (6 bases). Trimming took 0 bases from V and 5 from J, leaving 12 bases between them. The germline V gene has CDR1 SGHRS and CDR2 YFSETQ. This CDR3 is built from 14 residues. As DNA, the CDR3 is TGCGCCAGCAGCTTGGACAGGGCTCGTGACGAGCAGTACTTC. This translates into CASSLDRARDEQYF.